The sequence of this T cell receptor (beta chain) was determined in a study of technical replicates of blood from several donors. The trim removed 1 base at V and 2 bases at J, leaving 4 bases unmatched. The germline gives CDR1 SGHVS, CDR2 FQNEAQ. The CDR3 has 15 residues. The data were produced by immunoSEQ multiplex PCR, yet TCRdb's version contains in-frame clones alone and is incomplete. Among tens of thousands of clones listed, about 95% were seen once. The sample was T cells isolated from PBMCs. The source is a human donor in good health. This chain uses TRBV7-8 with TRBJ1-2; 7 positions match TRBD1. This chain's CDR3 is CASSLEDRRNYGYTF. The CDR3 DNA reads as TGTGCCAGCAGCTTAGAGGACAGGAGAAACTATGGCTACACCTTC.